One sample yielded the 23 T cell receptor beta chains listed below, sequenced in a study of vaccination effects on CD4 cells after COVID-19. Culture proceeded for 10 days, and CD4+ T cells were then isolated. The participants, recipients of two vaccine doses, got either BNT162b2 or mRNA-1273. Only in-frame clones appear in the TCRdb table, and some are missing; sequencing was by immunoSEQ multiplex PCR. The data show approximately 74,000 clones, 65% to 80% seen once. Their target antigens are unknown. Sequenced material: CD4+ T cells from PBMCs cultured without peptide, taken after COVID-19 vaccination. Source of these receptors: a human donor who received a COVID-19 vaccine.

The V gene is TRBV10-2, the J gene TRBJ1-5; tentatively, D is TRBD1 (5 bases). The ends were cut back, 4 bases at V and 7 bases at J, with 11 bases in the middle. This CDR3 is 13 amino acids long. The germline gives CDR1 WSHSY, CDR2 SAAADI. The DNA of the CDR3 is TGCGCCAGCAGTGGACAGTCATCACAGCCCCAGCATTTT. Protein: CASSGQSSQPQHF.

This chain joins TRBV20-1 and TRBJ2-3; D unclear. V lost 1 base, J lost 6 bases, and 5 bases lay in between. This CDR3 has 11 residues. In germline, CDR1 is DFQATT, CDR2 SNEGSKA (reference sequence). The CDR3 spells CSARAADTQYF. The CDR3 DNA follows: TGCAGTGCTAGAGCGGCGGATACGCAGTATTTT.

This clone was recorded a few times. The chain is built from TRBV24-1 and TRBJ1-3; TRBD1 is a possible D gene (6 bases). Trimming left V 4 bases short and J 4 bases short, with 10 bases between. The germline CDR1 and CDR2 sequences are KGHDR and SFDVKD. The CDR3 has 14 residues. CDR3 sequence (DNA): TGTGCCACCAGTGACCCGGGGGGCGGAAACACCATATATTTT. Residues: CATSDPGGGNTIYF.

This clone was counted a single time. The V call is TRBV14, the J call TRBJ1-2; D may be TRBD1 (5 bases). Germline assignment: CDR1 SGHDN and CDR2 FVKESK. V was clipped by 3 bases and J by 6 bases, with 11 bases between them. The CDR3 runs 13 residues. Written as DNA, the CDR3 is TGTGCCAGCAGCCAGTACCAGGGACATGGCTACACCTTC. The encoded protein is CASSQYQGHGYTF.

Only one count was recorded for this clone. This chain joins TRBV30 and TRBJ2-7, with 9 nucleotides matching TRBD1. The CDR3 is made up of 13 amino acids. Trimming removed 8 bases from V and 2 bases from J; junction bases left unmatched: 7. Germline CDR1 reads GTSNPN; CDR2 reads SVGIG (reference sequence). Here the CDR3 reads CAGDRDNAYEQYV. In DNA, the CDR3 is TGTGCCGGGGACAGGGATAACGCCTACGAGCAGTACGTC.

The rearrangement joins TRBV27 to TRBJ1-1, with 9 bases identical to TRBD1. The J segment lost 3 bases and the V segment lost 5 bases, leaving 16 bases of the junction unmatched. The CDR3 has 18 residues. Germline CDR1 and CDR2: MNHEY and SMNVEV (reference sequence). This CDR3 reads CASSPKPRDRVSDTEAFF. The CDR3 nucleotides read TGTGCCAGCAGTCCGAAACCCCGGGACAGGGTTTCTGACACTGAAGCTTTCTTT.

J is TRBJ1-4 and V is TRBV6-1; no clear D. Germline assignment: CDR1 MNHNS and CDR2 SASEGT. The CDR3 loop spans 15 amino acids. The V and J ends lost 1 base and 16 bases respectively, with 22 bases between them. The CDR3 bases are TGTGCCAGCAGTGAAGTGGGAGGTAGGAATGGACCAACGTTTTTT. Translated, it gives CASSEVGGRNGPTFF.

The chain recombines TRBV2 with TRBJ2-5, with a possible D match to TRBD2 (5 bases). This CDR3 comprises 15 residues. V was trimmed by 0 bases and J by 5 bases, leaving 13 bases between them. Germline assignment: CDR1 SNHLY and CDR2 FYNNEI. The CDR3 nucleotides are TGTGCCAGCAGTGAAGCCGGCCAGCCGGGGGAGACCCAGTACTTC. This encodes CASSEAGQPGETQYF.

This chain links TRBV12-3 or TRBV12-4 with TRBJ2-2; D call uncertain. The CDR3 has 13 residues. The V gene lost 6 bases and the J gene lost 4 bases, with 9 bases spanning the gap. CDR3 protein: CASSLILTGELFF. Written as DNA, the CDR3 is TGTGCCAGCAGCCTCATTCTCACCGGGGAGCTGTTTTTT.

This chain uses TRBV6-5 with TRBJ2-2; D is perhaps TRBD2 (7 bases). The CDR3 covers 15 residues. Germline CDR1 MNHEY, CDR2 SVGAGI. V dropped 2 bases and J dropped 7 bases, with 14 bases sitting between them. CDR3 bases: TGTGCCAGCAGTTACCAGGGGACTATCTTCGGGGAGCTGTTTTTT. Amino acid sequence: CASSYQGTIFGELFF.

This clone was seen more than once but under ten times. The genes are TRBV3-1 (or the pseudogene TRBV3-2) and TRBJ1-2, with D possibly being TRBD1 (5 bases). This CDR3 has 12 amino acids. Looked up from germline, CDR1 is LGHDT and CDR2 is YNNKEL (reference sequence). Trimming shortened V by 4 bases and J by 12 bases, and 15 bases separated the two germline ends. This chain's CDR3 is CASSRVTEPHTF. CDR3 DNA sequence: TGTGCCAGCAGCCGCGTGACAGAACCCCACACCTTC.

V is TRBV19 and J is TRBJ1-1, with D unclear. Trimming removed 4 bases from V and 8 bases from J, with 8 bases in between. The CDR3 covers 11 residues. In germline, CDR1 is LNHDA, CDR2 SQIVND (reference sequence). CDR3 sequence: CASSKEVEAFF. The CDR3, as DNA: TGTGCCAGTAGTAAGGAAGTGGAAGCTTTCTTT.

CDR3 DNA sequence: TGTGCCAGCAGTTCCACCCACTACAATGAGCAGTTCTTC. Translated: CASSSTHYNEQFF. This chain links TRBV12-3 or TRBV12-4 with TRBJ2-1; D is unclear. The V end lost 4 bases, the J end lost 3 bases, and 7 bases lay between the germline ends. This CDR3 is 13 amino acids long.

This clone was found a few times. Here the CDR3 reads CAWSELRGGQPQHF. In DNA, the CDR3 is TGTGCCTGGAGTGAACTCAGGGGTGGCCAGCCCCAGCATTTT. This chain links TRBV30 with TRBJ1-5, with D tentatively TRBD1 (6 bases). The CDR3 is made up of 14 amino acids. Germline assignment: CDR1 GTSNPN and CDR2 SVGIG (reference sequence). V lost 1 base and J lost 7, with 14 bases in between. The entire variable domain, with the rest obtained from reference TRBV30 and TRBJ1-5, is as follows: SQTIHQWPATLVQPVGSPLSLECTVEGTSNPNLYWYRQAAGRGLQLLFYSVGIGQISSEVPQNLSASRPQDRQFILSSKKLLLSDSGFYLCAWSELRGGQPQHFGDGTRLSIL.

Here the CDR3 DNA reads TGTGCCAGCAGCTTAGGGGCCACAGGGGATGAGCAGTTCTTC. Its protein is CASSLGATGDEQFF. V gene TRBV11-3 combines with J gene TRBJ2-1; 7 bases line up with TRBD1. Per the germline V gene, CDR1 is SGHNT and CDR2 is YENEEA. The junction had 5 bases not matched to a gene; V was cut back by 1 base and J by 8 bases. The length of the CDR3 is 14 residues.

The sample holds one count of this clone. V is TRBV5-1 and J is TRBJ1-6; perhaps TRBD1 as D (5 bases). The CDR3 runs to 16 residues. CDR1 SGHRS and CDR2 YFSETQ come from the germline V gene. V lost 1 base and J lost 8, with 16 bases in between. CDR3 sequence: CASSLIARQGHSPLHF. CDR3 coding DNA: TGCGCCAGCAGCTTGATCGCTCGCCAGGGTCATTCACCCCTCCACTTT.

This chain uses TRBV15 with TRBJ1-5; 11 bases fit TRBD1. The V gene's germline CDR1 is LNHNV and CDR2 YYDKDF (reference sequence). Unmatched junction bases numbered 8, after V lost 9 bases and J lost 1 base. The length of the CDR3 is 16 residues. The chain's CDR3 is CATRTGGPSSNQPQHF. The CDR3 nucleotides read TGTGCCACTAGGACAGGGGGCCCCTCAAGCAATCAGCCCCAGCATTTT.

In this sample, this clone turned up a few times. This chain uses TRBV30 with TRBJ1-2; the match to TRBD1 covers 7 bases. The germline CDR1 and CDR2 sequences are GTSNPN and SVGIG (reference sequence). Trimming removed 2 bases from V and 12 bases from J; junction bases left unmatched: 6. The CDR3 consists of 11 residues. CDR3 loop: CAWSPGQRHTF. In DNA, the CDR3 is TGTGCCTGGAGTCCGGGACAGAGACACACCTTC. Complete variable domain (other parts from reference TRBV30 and TRBJ1-2): SQTIHQWPATLVQPVGSPLSLECTVEGTSNPNLYWYRQAAGRGLQLLFYSVGIGQISSEVPQNLSASRPQDRQFILSSKKLLLSDSGFYLCAWSPGQRHTFGSGTRLTVV.

This rearrangement joins TRBV5-1 to TRBJ1-2; weak D call: TRBD1 (5 bases). Deletions cut 3 bases from V and 2 bases from J, with 8 bases between. This CDR3 region has 13 residues. CDR1 is SGHRS and CDR2 is YFSETQ in the germline V gene. The CDR3 loop is CASSSDTNYGYTF. CDR3 sequence (DNA): TGCGCCAGCAGCTCGGACACCAACTATGGCTACACCTTC. The full variable domain, with the rest looked up from reference TRBV5-1 and TRBJ1-2, is KAGVTQTPRYLIKTRGQQVTLSCSPISGHRSVSWYQQTPGQGLQFLFEYFSETQRNKGNFPGRFSGRQFSNSRSEMNVSTLELGDSALYLCASSSDTNYGYTFGSGTRLTVV.

V gene TRBV5-6 combines with J gene TRBJ1-2, with 11 positions matching TRBD1. This CDR3 comprises 17 residues. Trimming took 2 bases from V and 4 from J; bases not matched to a gene: 10. In germline, CDR1 is SGHDT, CDR2 YYEEEE. CDR3 nucleotide sequence: TGTGCCAGCAGCTTCGGACAGGGGGCCAAGAGTGGCTATGGCTACACCTTC. Translated, it gives CASSFGQGAKSGYGYTF.

The chain uses TRBV24-1 and TRBJ2-3; D may be TRBD2 (5 bases). Trimming removed 5 bases from V and 12 bases from J, with 17 bases in between. The CDR3 is made up of 13 amino acids. Germline CDR1 KGHDR, CDR2 SFDVKD. DNA for the CDR3: TGTGCCACCAGTGTCCCGGGTGCGGGTTCCCAGTATTTT. Translating it yields CATSVPGAGSQYF.

This clone was seen a few times. The gene calls are TRBV4-3 and TRBJ1-5, with 9 positions matching TRBD1. The germline V gene encodes CDR1 LGHNA and CDR2 YSLEER. This CDR3 comprises 17 residues. Trimming cost V 4 bases and J 0 bases; bases outside gene matches: 7. Written as DNA, the CDR3 is TGCGCCAGCAGCCCGGGACAGGGACGTCATAGCAATCAGCCCCAGCATTTT. Translating gives CASSPGQGRHSNQPQHF.

J is TRBJ1-1 and V is TRBV25-1; D is possibly TRBD1 (5 bases). The V and J ends lost 7 bases and 5 bases respectively, with 17 bases between them. CDR3 length: 14 amino acids. CDR1 and CDR2 (germline): MGHDK, SYGVNS. The CDR3 protein is CASNPAGGGTEAFF. Here the CDR3 DNA reads TGTGCCAGCAATCCTGCTGGGGGGGGTACTGAAGCTTTCTTT.